The clone carrying this T cell receptor (beta chain) was detected a few times. The antigen is undetermined. These data belong to a study of blood T cells in healthy people across ages. Regarding the study as a whole: Those diversity estimates obtained from one million T cells were thought to be underestimates.

Combining a sample-barcoded 5' primer with a J-beta primer mix, a second PCR ran for roughly 7 to 11 cycles. TCRdb re-called the 5' RACE reads with MiXCR, one entry per CDR3 protein. This sample has 1.5 million to 2 million distinct CDR3 sequences, with about 28% found just once. The CDR3 consists of 16 residues. V gave up 5 bases and J gave up 2 bases, with 19 bases separating them. CDR1 and CDR2 (germline): SGHAT, FQNNGV. Sequencing was done on a sample of blood. This rearrangement joins TRBV11-2 to TRBJ2-7; D could derive from TRBD1 or TRBD2 (5 bases each). The clonotype originates from a woman under 40 in good health. The CDR3 is CASSPRRIRGPYEQYF. CDR3 DNA sequence: TGTGCCAGCAGCCCCCGGAGGATTCGGGGACCCTACGAGCAGTACTTC.